This passage covers 11 T cell receptor beta chains from one sample sequenced in a study of blood T cell repertoires in COVID-19 (dated by TCRdb to about 2020). The receptor library was made with the immunoSEQ multiplex PCR assay. Imported from immuneACCESS, the table was reduced by TCRdb to in-frame sequences with V and J called. These copies leave out some clones; in studies compared against another copy, an unresolved V gene accounts for under half, and the cause of the remainder is not known. For this sample the table gives about 260,000 clones, of which about 85% were detected only once. The ten largest clones represent under 5% of the sample. Sequencing was carried out using peripheral blood. Receptor source: a man between 60 and 75 years old with acute or convalescent COVID-19.

The sample holds one count of this clone. The chain carries TRBV28 and TRBJ2-7; D might be TRBD1 (5 bases). The CDR3 consists of 15 residues. Germline V gene data show CDR1 as MDHEN and CDR2 as SYDVKM. Trimming cost V 2 bases and J 0 bases, with 11 bases left between them. Here the CDR3 reads CASSLIRERSYEQYF. CDR3 coding DNA: TGTGCCAGCAGTTTAATCAGGGAACGCTCCTACGAGCAGTACTTC.

The J gene is TRBJ2-2, the V gene TRBV5-6; no clear D gene. CDR1 is SGHDT, CDR2 YYEEEE, per germline. CDR3 length equals 13 residues. V was pared by 6 bases and J by 6 bases, with 12 bases between. CDR3 residues: CASNGLAAGELFF. The CDR3, as DNA: TGTGCCAGCAACGGTTTGGCGGCCGGGGAGCTGTTTTTT. The variable domain in full, completed from reference TRBV5-6 and TRBJ2-2, reads DAGVTQSPTHLIKTRGQQVTLRCSPKSGHDTVSWYQQALGQGPQFIFQYYEEEERQRGNFPDRFSGHQFPNYSSELNVNALLLGDSALYLCASNGLAAGELFFGEGSRLTVL.

The rearrangement joins TRBV6-5 to TRBJ1-1, with TRBD1 matching over 8 bases. Trimming cost V 6 bases and J 4 bases; bases outside gene matches: 7. The CDR3 length is 14 residues. Germline loops: CDR1 MNHEY, CDR2 SVGAGI. CDR3 sequence: CASRQTGVGTEAFF. The CDR3 nucleotides read TGTGCCAGCAGACAGACAGGGGTAGGCACTGAAGCTTTCTTT.

V usage is TRBV6-5 and J usage is TRBJ2-7; a possible D gene is TRBD1 (5 bases). The germline gives CDR1 MNHEY, CDR2 SVGAGI. This CDR3 contains 15 residues. V was pared by 5 bases and J by 0 bases, with 14 bases between. CDR3 residues: CASSHTGGSSYEQYF. The CDR3, as DNA: TGTGCCAGCAGTCATACAGGCGGATCCTCCTACGAGCAGTACTTC.

The rearrangement joins TRBV15 to TRBJ2-2, with TRBD1 matching over 8 bases. Per germline, CDR1 LNHNV and CDR2 YYDKDF (reference sequence). The junction had 1 base not matched to a gene; V was cut back by 4 bases and J by 0 bases. This CDR3 has 15 residues. The CDR3: CATSTGQANTGELFF. The CDR3 nucleotides are TGTGCCACCAGCACGGGACAGGCGAACACCGGGGAGCTGTTTTTT.

The rearrangement uses TRBV25-1 and TRBJ1-2; possible D gene TRBD1, 5 bases. Trimming pared 2 bases from V and 4 bases from J, leaving 11 bases between. Per the germline V gene, CDR1 is MGHDK and CDR2 is SYGVNS. The CDR3 covers 14 residues. The CDR3 reads CASSEGRVGYGYTF. In DNA, the CDR3 is TGTGCCAGCAGTGAAGGCAGGGTAGGCTATGGCTACACCTTC.

The CDR3 region has the DNA TGTGCCAGCACCTCGACAGGGGAGTATGGCTACACCTTC. It encodes CASTSTGEYGYTF. The genes are TRBV12-3 or TRBV12-4 and TRBJ1-2; 8 bases match TRBD1. The CDR3 contains 13 residues. The J segment lost 5 bases and the V segment lost 7 bases, leaving 6 bases of the junction unmatched.

The chain carries TRBV9 and TRBJ1-6; 7 bases line up with TRBD1. CDR3 size: 14 residues. The germline gives CDR1 SGDLS, CDR2 YYNGEE. J was trimmed by 8 bases and V by 0 bases; bases with no gene match: 2. The CDR3 here is CASSVVDRDSPLHF. The CDR3 coding sequence is TGTGCCAGCAGCGTAGTAGACAGGGATTCACCCCTCCACTTT.

The V and J genes are TRBV19 and TRBJ2-3; the match to TRBD1 covers 8 bases. CDR3 length equals 15 residues. Trimming at V came to 4 bases and at J to 4 bases, leaving 7 bases not matched to a gene. Per germline, CDR1 LNHDA and CDR2 SQIVND (reference sequence). As DNA, the CDR3 is TGTGCCAGTAGTACGAGCAGGGGGCGTCCAGATACGCAGTATTTT. This codes for CASSTSRGRPDTQYF.

This chain joins TRBV27 and TRBJ1-2, with D unclear. V shed 4 bases and J shed 4 bases, with 13 bases lying between them. The V gene's germline CDR1 is MNHEY and CDR2 SMNVEV (reference sequence). This CDR3 has 14 residues. This CDR3 is CASSSPGVSYGYTF. The CDR3 DNA reads as TGTGCCAGCAGTTCCCCGGGTGTGAGCTATGGCTACACCTTC.

This chain connects TRBV6-5 to TRBJ2-1, with D tentatively TRBD2 (5 bases). Germline values: CDR1 MNHEY, CDR2 SVGAGI. V was cut by 6 bases and J by 3 bases, with 15 bases left in between. The CDR3 spans 15 residues. Written as DNA, the CDR3 is TGTGCCAGCAGCCCCGGGATGGGCCTCTACAATGAGCAGTTCTTC. Its translation: CASSPGMGLYNEQFF.